The rows below give T cell receptor beta chains drawn from one sample of a study of response to subunit inactivated influenza vaccine. TCRdb processed the RT-PCR reads anew with MiXCR; each CDR3 protein has one entry. The data contain hundreds of thousands of distinct CDR3 sequences, around 11% of them singletons. This material consisted of PBMCs from blood, taken on the day of vaccination. The receptors stem from a man aged 45-60 years who received an inactivated influenza vaccine. Both conserved end residues are part of each CDR3. The order of the fields is J gene, clone size, D gene, CDR3 length, V gene, CDR3 protein, CDR3 DNA. D genes are given only for firm matches. Not every row has a clone size; where given, it reads once, few, many or a size class.

j_call: TRBJ2-3
clone_size: few
d_call: TRBD1
cdr3_length: 16
v_call: TRBV4-2
cdr3_aa: CASSLAQGEGTDTQYF
cdr3_nt: TGTGCCAGCAGCCTAGCGCAGGGGGAAGGGACAGATACGCAGTATTTT

j_call: TRBJ2-3
clone_size: few
d_call: TRBD2
cdr3_length: 16
v_call: TRBV7-2
cdr3_aa: CASSSQRGTGTDTQYF
cdr3_nt: TGTGCCAGCAGCTCCCAGCGGGGGACGGGCACAGATACGCAGTATTTT

j_call: TRBJ2-3
clone_size: few
d_call: NA
cdr3_length: 13
v_call: TRBV6-1
cdr3_aa: CASPQQETDTQYF
cdr3_nt: TGTGCCAGCCCCCAACAGGAGACAGATACGCAGTATTTT

j_call: TRBJ2-3
clone_size: few
d_call: TRBD2
cdr3_length: 17
v_call: TRBV5-1
cdr3_aa: CASSLAGTSGLRDTQYF
cdr3_nt: TGCGCCAGCAGCTTGGCCGGTACTAGCGGCCTTAGGGATACGCAGTATTTT

j_call: TRBJ2-1
clone_size: NA
d_call: NA
cdr3_length: 12
v_call: TRBV19
cdr3_aa: CASADRYNEQFF
cdr3_nt: TGTGCCAGTGCAGACAGGTACAATGAGCAGTTCTTC

j_call: TRBJ2-5
clone_size: NA
d_call: NA
cdr3_length: 12
v_call: TRBV6-2/TRBV6-3
cdr3_aa: CASSPTPETQYF
cdr3_nt: TGTGCCAGCAGCCCCACCCCAGAGACCCAGTACTTC

j_call: TRBJ1-1
clone_size: NA
d_call: NA
cdr3_length: 15
v_call: TRBV6-1
cdr3_aa: CASTLLQGGGTEAFF
cdr3_nt: TGTGCCAGCACCCTTTTACAGGGCGGGGGTACTGAAGCTTTCTTT

j_call: TRBJ2-2
clone_size: many
d_call: TRBD1
cdr3_length: 19
v_call: TRBV12-3/TRBV12-4
cdr3_aa: CASRAGTGNVARNTGELFF
cdr3_nt: TGTGCCAGCAGGGCCGGGACAGGAAATGTTGCCAGAAACACCGGGGAGCTGTTTTTT

j_call: TRBJ2-7
clone_size: NA
d_call: NA
cdr3_length: 13
v_call: TRBV6-6
cdr3_aa: CASSPTGINEQYF
cdr3_nt: TGTGCCAGCAGCCCGACAGGCATTAACGAGCAGTACTTC

j_call: TRBJ2-5
clone_size: NA
d_call: NA
cdr3_length: 14
v_call: TRBV7-2
cdr3_aa: CASSSRGGKETQYF
cdr3_nt: TGTGCCAGCAGCTCTAGAGGAGGGAAAGAGACCCAGTACTTC

j_call: TRBJ1-1
clone_size: few
d_call: TRBD1
cdr3_length: 15
v_call: TRBV6-5
cdr3_aa: CASSYSKGARTEAFF
cdr3_nt: TGTGCCAGCAGTTACTCGAAGGGGGCGAGGACTGAAGCTTTCTTT

j_call: TRBJ1-2
clone_size: few
d_call: NA
cdr3_length: 15
v_call: TRBV4-3
cdr3_aa: CASSQDRVQGHGYTF
cdr3_nt: TGCGCCAGCAGCCAAGATAGGGTCCAGGGCCATGGCTACACCTTC

j_call: TRBJ2-2
clone_size: many
d_call: NA
cdr3_length: 14
v_call: TRBV12-3/TRBV12-4
cdr3_aa: CASSWDTSTGELFF
cdr3_nt: TGTGCCAGCAGTTGGGACACCAGCACCGGGGAGCTGTTTTTT

j_call: TRBJ1-4
clone_size: many
d_call: NA
cdr3_length: 15
v_call: TRBV27
cdr3_aa: CASSLNPPTNEKLFF
cdr3_nt: TGTGCCAGCAGTTTAAACCCACCAACTAATGAAAAACTGTTTTTT

j_call: TRBJ1-5
clone_size: NA
d_call: NA
cdr3_length: 14
v_call: TRBV20-1
cdr3_aa: CSAKGTGNHQPQHF
cdr3_nt: TGCAGTGCTAAGGGGACGGGAAACCATCAGCCCCAGCATTTT

j_call: TRBJ2-6
clone_size: NA
d_call: NA
cdr3_length: 17
v_call: TRBV7-6
cdr3_aa: CASSLAPWGSGANVLTF
cdr3_nt: TGTGCCAGCAGCTTAGCTCCTTGGGGTTCTGGGGCCAACGTCCTGACTTTC

j_call: TRBJ2-3
clone_size: few
d_call: TRBD2
cdr3_length: 17
v_call: TRBV20-1
cdr3_aa: CSAIQGLAEPTPDTQYF
cdr3_nt: TGCAGTGCTATACAGGGACTAGCGGAGCCCACCCCAGATACGCAGTATTTT

j_call: TRBJ2-5
clone_size: many
d_call: TRBD1
cdr3_length: 13
v_call: TRBV7-2
cdr3_aa: CASSQDREETQYF
cdr3_nt: TGTGCCAGCAGCCAGGACAGGGAAGAGACCCAGTACTTC

j_call: TRBJ1-6
clone_size: many
d_call: NA
cdr3_length: 13
v_call: TRBV12-3/TRBV12-4
cdr3_aa: CASSLQQSISLHF
cdr3_nt: TGTGCCAGCAGTTTACAACAGTCTATATCCCTCCACTTT

j_call: TRBJ2-7
clone_size: few
d_call: TRBD1
cdr3_length: 15
v_call: TRBV12-3/TRBV12-4
cdr3_aa: CASSFDRGFFDEQYF
cdr3_nt: TGTGCCAGCAGTTTCGACAGGGGGTTCTTCGACGAGCAGTACTTC

j_call: TRBJ1-1
clone_size: NA
d_call: NA
cdr3_length: 16
v_call: TRBV20-1
cdr3_aa: CCANAGGAEMNTEAFF
cdr3_nt: TGCTGTGCTAACGCCGGGGGCGCGGAGATGAACACTGAAGCTTTCTTT